These T cell receptor beta chains were read from a single sample in a study of siplizumab effects on memory and regulatory T cells. Profiling relied on immunoSEQ multiplex PCR, and the TCRdb table lists in-frame clones only, not all of them. The table lists about 82,000 clones, 80% to 90% of them singletons. The specimen sequenced was Tregs sorted from blood. These receptors were obtained from a human donor in good health. Both conserved end residues are trimmed from each CDR3. A D gene is named only where the DNA matches it firmly.

V: TRBV7-8; J: TRBJ1-4; D: -; CDR3: ASGPGRNEKLF
V: TRBV29-1; J: TRBJ1-1; D: -; CDR3: SVEEARGGPTEAF
V: TRBV12-5; J: TRBJ1-1; D: -; CDR3: ASGLVLSLPPREAF
V: TRBV6-5; J: TRBJ2-3; D: TRBD2; CDR3: ASSRLAVDTQY
V: TRBV6-6; J: TRBJ1-5; D: TRBD1; CDR3: ASSRTGTDYQPQH
V: TRBV2; J: TRBJ2-4; D: -; CDR3: ASSEERGRGIQY
V: TRBV18; J: TRBJ1-2; D: -; CDR3: ASSPAAANYGYT
V: TRBV19; J: TRBJ2-7; D: -; CDR3: ASSIDAAAYEQY
V: TRBV5-5; J: TRBJ1-1; D: TRBD1; CDR3: ASSGTGATEAF
V: TRBV19; J: TRBJ2-3; D: -; CDR3: ASNYQGIGTDTQY
V: TRBV30; J: TRBJ1-1; D: -; CDR3: AWRGGNTEAF
V: TRBV11-1; J: TRBJ2-5; D: TRBD1; CDR3: ASSQWTGARETQY
V: TRBV6-6; J: TRBJ2-2; D: TRBD1; CDR3: ASSDRGSGELF
V: TRBV11-1; J: TRBJ2-5; D: -; CDR3: ASSLGAWETQY
V: TRBV21-1; J: TRBJ2-1; D: -; CDR3: ASSKGAGISYNEQF
V: TRBV6-4; J: TRBJ1-2; D: -; CDR3: ASSSNGYT
V: TRBV7-2; J: TRBJ1-3; D: -; CDR3: ASSLVGFWGKNTIY
V: TRBV6-5; J: TRBJ2-1; D: TRBD2; CDR3: ASSEAGGEQF
V: TRBV10-3; J: TRBJ1-3; D: -; CDR3: ATLGPSSGNTIY
V: TRBV7-2; J: TRBJ2-1; D: -; CDR3: ASSLNVYNEQF
V: TRBV7-2; J: TRBJ2-7; D: -; CDR3: ASSLDESGVYEQY